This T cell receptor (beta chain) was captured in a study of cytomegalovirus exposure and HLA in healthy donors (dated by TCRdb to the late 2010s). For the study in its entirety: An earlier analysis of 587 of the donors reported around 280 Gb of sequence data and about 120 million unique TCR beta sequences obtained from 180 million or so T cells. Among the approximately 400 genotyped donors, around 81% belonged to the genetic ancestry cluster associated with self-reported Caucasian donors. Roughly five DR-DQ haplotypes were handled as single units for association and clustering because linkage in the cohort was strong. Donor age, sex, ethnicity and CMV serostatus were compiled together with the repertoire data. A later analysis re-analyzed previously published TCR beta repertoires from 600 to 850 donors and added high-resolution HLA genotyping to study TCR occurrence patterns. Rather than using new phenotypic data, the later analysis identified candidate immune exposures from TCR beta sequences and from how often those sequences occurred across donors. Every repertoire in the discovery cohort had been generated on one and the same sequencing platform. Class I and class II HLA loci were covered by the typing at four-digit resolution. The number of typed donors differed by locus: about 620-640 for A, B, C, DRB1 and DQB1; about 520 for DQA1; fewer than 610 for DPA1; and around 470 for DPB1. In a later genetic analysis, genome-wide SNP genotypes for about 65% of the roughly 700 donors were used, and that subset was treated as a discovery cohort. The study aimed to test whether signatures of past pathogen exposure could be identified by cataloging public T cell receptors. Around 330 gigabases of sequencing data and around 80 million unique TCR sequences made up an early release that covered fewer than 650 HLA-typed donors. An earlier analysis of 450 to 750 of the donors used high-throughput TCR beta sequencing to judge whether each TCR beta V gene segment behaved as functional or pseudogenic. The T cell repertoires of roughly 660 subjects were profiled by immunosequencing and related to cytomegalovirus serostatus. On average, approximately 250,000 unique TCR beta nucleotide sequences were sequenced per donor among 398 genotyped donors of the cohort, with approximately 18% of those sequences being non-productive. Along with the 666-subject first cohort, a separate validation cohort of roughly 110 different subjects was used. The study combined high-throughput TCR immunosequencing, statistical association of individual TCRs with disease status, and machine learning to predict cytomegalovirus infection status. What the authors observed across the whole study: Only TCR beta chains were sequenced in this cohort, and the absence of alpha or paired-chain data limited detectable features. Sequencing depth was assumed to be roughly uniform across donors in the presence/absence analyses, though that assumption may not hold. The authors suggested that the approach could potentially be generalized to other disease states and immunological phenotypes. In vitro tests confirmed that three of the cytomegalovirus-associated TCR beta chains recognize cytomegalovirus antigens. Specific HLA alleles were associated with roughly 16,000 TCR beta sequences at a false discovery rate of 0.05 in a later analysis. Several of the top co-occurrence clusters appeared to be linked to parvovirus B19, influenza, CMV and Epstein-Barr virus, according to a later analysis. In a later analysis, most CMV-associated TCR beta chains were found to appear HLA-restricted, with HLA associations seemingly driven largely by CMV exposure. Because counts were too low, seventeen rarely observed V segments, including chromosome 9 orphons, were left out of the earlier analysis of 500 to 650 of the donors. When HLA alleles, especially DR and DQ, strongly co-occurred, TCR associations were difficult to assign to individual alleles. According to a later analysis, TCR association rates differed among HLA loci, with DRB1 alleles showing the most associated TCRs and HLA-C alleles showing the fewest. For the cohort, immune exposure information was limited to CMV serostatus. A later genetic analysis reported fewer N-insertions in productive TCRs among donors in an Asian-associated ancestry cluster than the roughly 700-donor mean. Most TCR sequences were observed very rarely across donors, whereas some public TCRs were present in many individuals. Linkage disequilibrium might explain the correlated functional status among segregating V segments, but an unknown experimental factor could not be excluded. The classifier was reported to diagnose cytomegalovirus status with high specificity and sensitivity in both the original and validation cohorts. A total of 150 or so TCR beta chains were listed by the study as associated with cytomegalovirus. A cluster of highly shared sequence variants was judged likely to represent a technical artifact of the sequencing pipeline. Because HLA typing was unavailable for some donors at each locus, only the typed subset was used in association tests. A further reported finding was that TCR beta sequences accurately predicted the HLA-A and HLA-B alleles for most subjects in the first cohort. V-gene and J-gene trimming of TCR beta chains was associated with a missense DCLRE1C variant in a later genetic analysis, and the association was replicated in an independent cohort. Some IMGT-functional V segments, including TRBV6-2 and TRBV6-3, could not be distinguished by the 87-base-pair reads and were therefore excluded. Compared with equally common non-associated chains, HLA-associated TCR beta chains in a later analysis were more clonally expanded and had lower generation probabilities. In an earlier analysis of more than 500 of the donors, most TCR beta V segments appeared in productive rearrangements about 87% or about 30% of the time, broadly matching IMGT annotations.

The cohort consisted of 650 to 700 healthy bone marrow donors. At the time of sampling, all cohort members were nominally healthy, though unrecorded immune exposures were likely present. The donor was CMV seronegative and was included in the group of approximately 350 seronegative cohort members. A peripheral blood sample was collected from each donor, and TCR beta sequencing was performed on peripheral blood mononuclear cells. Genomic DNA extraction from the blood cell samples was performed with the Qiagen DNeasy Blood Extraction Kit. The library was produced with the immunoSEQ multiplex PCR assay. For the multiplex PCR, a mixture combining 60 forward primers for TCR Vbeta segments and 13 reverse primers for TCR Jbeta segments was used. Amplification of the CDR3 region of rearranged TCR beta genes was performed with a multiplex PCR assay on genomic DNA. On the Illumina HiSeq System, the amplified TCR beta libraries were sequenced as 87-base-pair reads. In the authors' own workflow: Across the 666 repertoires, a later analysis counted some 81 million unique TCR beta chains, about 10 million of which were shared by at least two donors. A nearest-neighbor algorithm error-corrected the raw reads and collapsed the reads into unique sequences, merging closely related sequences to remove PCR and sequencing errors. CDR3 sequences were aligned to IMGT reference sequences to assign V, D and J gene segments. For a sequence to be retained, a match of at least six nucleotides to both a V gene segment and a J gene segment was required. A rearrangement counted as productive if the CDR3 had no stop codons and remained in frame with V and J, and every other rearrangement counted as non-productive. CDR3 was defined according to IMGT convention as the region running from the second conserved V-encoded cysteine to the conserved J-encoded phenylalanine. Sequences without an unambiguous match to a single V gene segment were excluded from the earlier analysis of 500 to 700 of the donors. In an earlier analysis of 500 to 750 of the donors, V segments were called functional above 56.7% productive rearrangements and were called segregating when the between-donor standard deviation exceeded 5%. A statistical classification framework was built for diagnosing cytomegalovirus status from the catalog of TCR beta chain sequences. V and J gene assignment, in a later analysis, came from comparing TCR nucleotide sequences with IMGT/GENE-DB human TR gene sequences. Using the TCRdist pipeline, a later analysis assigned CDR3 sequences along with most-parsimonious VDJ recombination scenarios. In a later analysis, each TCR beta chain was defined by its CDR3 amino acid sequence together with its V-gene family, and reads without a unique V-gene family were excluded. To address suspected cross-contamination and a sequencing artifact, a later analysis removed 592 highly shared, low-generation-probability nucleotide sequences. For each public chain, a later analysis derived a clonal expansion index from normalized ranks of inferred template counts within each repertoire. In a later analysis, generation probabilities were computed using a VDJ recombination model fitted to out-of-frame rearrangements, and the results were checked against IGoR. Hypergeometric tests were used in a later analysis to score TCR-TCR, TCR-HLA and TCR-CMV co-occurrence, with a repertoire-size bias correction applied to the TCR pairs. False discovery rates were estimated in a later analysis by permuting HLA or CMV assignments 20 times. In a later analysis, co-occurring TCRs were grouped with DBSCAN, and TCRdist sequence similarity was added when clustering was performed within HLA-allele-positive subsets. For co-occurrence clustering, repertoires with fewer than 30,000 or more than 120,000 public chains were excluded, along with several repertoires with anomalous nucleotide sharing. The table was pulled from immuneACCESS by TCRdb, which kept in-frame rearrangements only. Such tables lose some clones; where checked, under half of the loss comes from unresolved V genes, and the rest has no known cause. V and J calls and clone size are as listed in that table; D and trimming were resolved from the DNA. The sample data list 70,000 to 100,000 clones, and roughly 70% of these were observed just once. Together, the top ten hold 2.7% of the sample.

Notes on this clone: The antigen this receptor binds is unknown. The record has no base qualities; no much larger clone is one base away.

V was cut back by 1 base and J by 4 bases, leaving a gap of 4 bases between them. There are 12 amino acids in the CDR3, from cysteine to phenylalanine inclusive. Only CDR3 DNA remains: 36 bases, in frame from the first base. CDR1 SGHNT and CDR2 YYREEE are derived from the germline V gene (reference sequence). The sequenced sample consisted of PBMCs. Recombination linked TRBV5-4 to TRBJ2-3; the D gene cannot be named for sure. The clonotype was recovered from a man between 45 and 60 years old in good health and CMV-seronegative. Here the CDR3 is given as CASSLPSDTQYF. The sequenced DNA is TGTGCCAGCAGCTTGCCCTCAGATACGCAGTATTTT. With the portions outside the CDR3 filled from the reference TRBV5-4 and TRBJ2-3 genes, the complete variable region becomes ETGVTQSPTHLIKTRGQQVTLRCSSQSGHNTVSWYQQALGQGPQFIFQYYREEENGRGNFPPRFSGLQFPNYSSELNVNALELDDSALYLCASSLPSDTQYFGPGTRLTVL.